Presented here are 3 T cell receptor beta chains from one specimen sequenced in a study of shared T cell receptors in the human thymus. Sequencing was performed with immunoSEQ multiplex PCR; in TCRdb, only in-frame clones are kept and a portion is missing. The sample has 700,000 or so clones; 80% to 90% are singletons. The sample was also linked to a second study, of human thymus T cells.

The sequenced sample was thymocytes. The source is a girl less than two years old with a congenital heart defect.

The chain links TRBV5-4 to TRBJ1-1; TRBD1 matches 7 bases. This CDR3 is 14 amino acids long. The germline V gene encodes CDR1 SGHNT and CDR2 YYREEE (reference sequence). The ends lost 3 bases at V and 1 base at J; junction bases unmatched: 3. The chain's CDR3 is CASSWDRKNTEAFF. For the CDR3, the DNA is TGTGCCAGCAGCTGGGACAGAAAGAACACTGAAGCTTTCTTT.

The gene calls are TRBV5-6 and TRBJ2-3, with D tentatively TRBD2 (6 bases). The CDR3 loop spans 17 amino acids. Germline values: CDR1 SGHDT, CDR2 YYEEEE. V shed 0 bases and J shed 6 bases, with 20 bases lying between them. The CDR3 loop is CASSLEGGQRAKDTQYF. CDR3 DNA sequence: TGTGCCAGCAGCTTGGAAGGTGGCCAGCGGGCTAAGGATACGCAGTATTTT.

The chain couples TRBV5-1 to TRBJ1-1; 9 nucleotides match TRBD1. This CDR3 region has 14 residues. The germline V gene encodes CDR1 SGHRS and CDR2 YFSETQ. V lost 2 bases, J lost 4 bases, and 3 bases stayed unmatched. Written as DNA, the CDR3 is TGCGCCAGCAGCTTCGACAGGGGGGGCACTGAAGCTTTCTTT. This gives the protein CASSFDRGGTEAFF.